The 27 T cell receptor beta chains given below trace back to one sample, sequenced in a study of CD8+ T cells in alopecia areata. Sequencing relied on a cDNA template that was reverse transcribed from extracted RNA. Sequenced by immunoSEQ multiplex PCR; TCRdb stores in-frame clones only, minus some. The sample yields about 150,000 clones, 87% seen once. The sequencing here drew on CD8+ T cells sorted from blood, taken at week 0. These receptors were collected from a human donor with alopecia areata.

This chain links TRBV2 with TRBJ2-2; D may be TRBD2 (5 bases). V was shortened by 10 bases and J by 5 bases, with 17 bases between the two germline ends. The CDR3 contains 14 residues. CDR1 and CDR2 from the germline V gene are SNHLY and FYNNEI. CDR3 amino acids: CATSGKLNTGELFF. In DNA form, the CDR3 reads TGTGCCACATCGGGGAAGTTGAATACCGGGGAGCTGTTTTTT.

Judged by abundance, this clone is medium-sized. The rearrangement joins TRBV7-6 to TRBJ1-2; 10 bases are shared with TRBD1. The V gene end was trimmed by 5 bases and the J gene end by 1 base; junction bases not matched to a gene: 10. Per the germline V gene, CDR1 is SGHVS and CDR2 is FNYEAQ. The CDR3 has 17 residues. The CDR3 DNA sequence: TGTGCCAGCAGCCACTACGGGACAGGGGCCTTTAACTATGGCTACACCTTC. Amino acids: CASSHYGTGAFNYGYTF.

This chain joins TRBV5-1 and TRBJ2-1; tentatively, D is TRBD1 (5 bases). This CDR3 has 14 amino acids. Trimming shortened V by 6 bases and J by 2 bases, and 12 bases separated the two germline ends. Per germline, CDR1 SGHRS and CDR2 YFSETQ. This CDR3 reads CASTPPTAYNEQFF. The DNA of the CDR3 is TGCGCCAGCACCCCACCGACAGCCTACAATGAGCAGTTCTTC.

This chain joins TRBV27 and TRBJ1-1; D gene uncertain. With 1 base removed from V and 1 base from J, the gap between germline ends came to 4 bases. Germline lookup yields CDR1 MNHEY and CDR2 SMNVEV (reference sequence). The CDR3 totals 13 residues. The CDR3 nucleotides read TGTGCCAGCAGTTTATACAGGAACACTGAAGCTTTCTTT. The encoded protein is CASSLYRNTEAFF.

The CDR3: CASSKGGNTEAFF. The CDR3 DNA reads TGTGCCAGTAGTAAGGGGGGTAACACTGAAGCTTTCTTT. The rearrangement uses TRBV19 and TRBJ1-1, with D maybe TRBD1 (6 bases). There are 13 residues in the CDR3. Germline CDR1 is LNHDA and CDR2 is SQIVND (reference sequence). Trimming left V 4 bases short and J 2 bases short, with 8 bases between.

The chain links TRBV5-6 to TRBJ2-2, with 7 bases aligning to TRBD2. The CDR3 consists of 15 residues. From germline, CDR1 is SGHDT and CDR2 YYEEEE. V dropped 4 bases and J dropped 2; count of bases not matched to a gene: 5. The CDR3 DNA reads TGTGCCAGCAGCCCGCCGGGACTAAACACCGGGGAGCTGTTTTTT. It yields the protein CASSPPGLNTGELFF. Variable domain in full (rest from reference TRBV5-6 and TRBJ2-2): DAGVTQSPTHLIKTRGQQVTLRCSPKSGHDTVSWYQQALGQGPQFIFQYYEEEERQRGNFPDRFSGHQFPNYSSELNVNALLLGDSALYLCASSPPGLNTGELFFGEGSRLTVL.

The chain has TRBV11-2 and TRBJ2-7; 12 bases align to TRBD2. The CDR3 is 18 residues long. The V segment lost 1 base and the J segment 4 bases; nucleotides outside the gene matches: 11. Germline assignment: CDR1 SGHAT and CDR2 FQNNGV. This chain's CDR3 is CASSLGVLAGGAPYEQYF. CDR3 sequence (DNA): TGTGCCAGCAGCTTAGGGGTACTAGCGGGAGGTGCCCCTTACGAGCAGTACTTC.

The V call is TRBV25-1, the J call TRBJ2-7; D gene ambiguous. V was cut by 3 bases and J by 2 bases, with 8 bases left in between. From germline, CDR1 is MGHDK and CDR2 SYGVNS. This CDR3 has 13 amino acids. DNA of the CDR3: TGTGCCAGCAGTGATACTTCCACCTACGAGCAGTACTTC. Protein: CASSDTSTYEQYF.

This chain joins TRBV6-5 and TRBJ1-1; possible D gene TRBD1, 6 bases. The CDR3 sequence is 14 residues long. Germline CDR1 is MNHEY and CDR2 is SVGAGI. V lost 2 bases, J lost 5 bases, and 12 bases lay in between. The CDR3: CASSYGGVGTEAFF. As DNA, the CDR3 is TGTGCCAGCAGTTACGGGGGCGTGGGGACTGAAGCTTTCTTT.

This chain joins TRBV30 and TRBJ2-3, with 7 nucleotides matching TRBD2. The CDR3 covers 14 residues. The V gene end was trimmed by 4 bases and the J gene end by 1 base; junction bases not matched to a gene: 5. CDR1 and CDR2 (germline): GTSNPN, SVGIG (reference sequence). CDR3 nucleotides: TGTGCCTGGACCTTGGCGGGAGGCACAGATACGCAGTATTTT. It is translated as CAWTLAGGTDTQYF.

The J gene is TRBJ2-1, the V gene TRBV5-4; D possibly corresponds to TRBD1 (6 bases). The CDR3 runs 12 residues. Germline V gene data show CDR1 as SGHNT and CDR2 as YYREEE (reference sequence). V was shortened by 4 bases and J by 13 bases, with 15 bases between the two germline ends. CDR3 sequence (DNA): TGTGCCAGCAGCCCAGGGGTAAAGAGTCAGTTCTTC. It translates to CASSPGVKSQFF.

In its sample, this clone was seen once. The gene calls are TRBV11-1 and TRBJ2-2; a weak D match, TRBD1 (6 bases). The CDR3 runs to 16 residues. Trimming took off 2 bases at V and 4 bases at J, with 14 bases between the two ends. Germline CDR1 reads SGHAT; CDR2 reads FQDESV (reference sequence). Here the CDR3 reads CASSLNHQGPTGELFF. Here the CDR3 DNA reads TGTGCCAGCAGCTTAAATCATCAGGGGCCCACCGGGGAGCTGTTTTTT. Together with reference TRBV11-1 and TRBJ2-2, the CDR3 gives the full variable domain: EAEVAQSPRYKITEKSQAVAFWCDPISGHATLYWYRQILGQGPELLVQFQDESVVDDSQLPKDRFSAERLKGVDSTLKIQPAELGDSAMYLCASSLNHQGPTGELFFGEGSRLTVL.

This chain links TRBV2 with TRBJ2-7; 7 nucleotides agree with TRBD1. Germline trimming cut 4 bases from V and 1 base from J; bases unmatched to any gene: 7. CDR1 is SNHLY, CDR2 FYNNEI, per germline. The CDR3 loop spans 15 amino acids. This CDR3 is CASSASRDSSYEQYF. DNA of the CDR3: TGTGCCAGCAGTGCCTCGAGGGACAGTTCCTACGAGCAGTACTTC.

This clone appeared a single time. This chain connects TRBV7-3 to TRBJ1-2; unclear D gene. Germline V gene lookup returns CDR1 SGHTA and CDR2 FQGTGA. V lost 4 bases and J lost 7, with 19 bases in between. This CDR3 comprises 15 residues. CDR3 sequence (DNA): TGTGCCAGCAGCTCAACTTGGACGGGGATCGGTGGCTACACCTTC. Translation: CASSSTWTGIGGYTF.

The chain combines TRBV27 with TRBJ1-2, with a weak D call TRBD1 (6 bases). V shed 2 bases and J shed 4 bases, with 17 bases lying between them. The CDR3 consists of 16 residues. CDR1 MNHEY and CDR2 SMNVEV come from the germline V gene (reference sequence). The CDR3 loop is CASSLIGGTPVYGYTF. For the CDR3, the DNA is TGTGCCAGCAGTTTAATCGGGGGCACGCCCGTCTATGGCTACACCTTC.

CDR3 bases: TGCAGCGGGACTAGCGGCTACAATGAGCAGTTCTTC. It translates to CSGTSGYNEQFF. The V and J genes are TRBV29-1 and TRBJ2-1, with TRBD2 identical over 10 bases. In germline, CDR1 is SQVTM, CDR2 ANQGSEA. J gave up 3 bases and V 7 bases, and 0 bases lay outside the gene matches. The CDR3 has 12 residues.

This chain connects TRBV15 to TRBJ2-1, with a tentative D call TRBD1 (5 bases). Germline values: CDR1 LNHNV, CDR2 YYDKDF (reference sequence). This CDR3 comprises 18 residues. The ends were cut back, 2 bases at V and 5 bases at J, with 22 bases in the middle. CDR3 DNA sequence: TGTGCCACCAGCAGATCACGGATGGGAAGGGGCGTCGACAATGAGCAGTTCTTC. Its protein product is CATSRSRMGRGVDNEQFF.

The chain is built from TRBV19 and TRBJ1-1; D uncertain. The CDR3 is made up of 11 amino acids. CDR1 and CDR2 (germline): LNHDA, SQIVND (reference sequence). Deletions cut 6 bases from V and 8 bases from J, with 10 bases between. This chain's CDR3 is CASSSGPEAFF. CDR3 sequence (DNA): TGTGCCAGTAGCTCAGGACCCGAAGCTTTCTTT.

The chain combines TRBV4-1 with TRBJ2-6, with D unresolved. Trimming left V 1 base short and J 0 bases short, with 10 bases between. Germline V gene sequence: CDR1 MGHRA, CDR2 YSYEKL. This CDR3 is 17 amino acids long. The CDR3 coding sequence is TGCGCCAGCAGCCAAGTCACCGGACCCTCTGGGGCCAACGTCCTGACTTTC. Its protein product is CASSQVTGPSGANVLTF.

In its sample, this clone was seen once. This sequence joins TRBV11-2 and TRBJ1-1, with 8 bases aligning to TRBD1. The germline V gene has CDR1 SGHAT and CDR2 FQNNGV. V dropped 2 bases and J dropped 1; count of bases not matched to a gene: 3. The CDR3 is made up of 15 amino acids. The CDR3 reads CASSLSGTGNTEAFF. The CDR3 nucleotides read TGTGCCAGCAGCTTAAGTGGGACAGGGAACACTGAAGCTTTCTTT. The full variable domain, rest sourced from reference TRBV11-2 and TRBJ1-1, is EAGVAQSPRYKIIEKRQSVAFWCNPISGHATLYWYQQILGQGPKLLIQFQNNGVVDDSQLPKDRFSAERLKGVDSTLKIQPAKLEDSAVYLCASSLSGTGNTEAFFGQGTRLTVV.

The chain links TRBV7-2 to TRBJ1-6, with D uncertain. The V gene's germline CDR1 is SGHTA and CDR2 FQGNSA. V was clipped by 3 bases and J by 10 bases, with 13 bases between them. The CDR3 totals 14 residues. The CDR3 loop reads CASSFDRIGSPLHF. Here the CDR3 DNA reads TGTGCCAGCAGCTTCGACCGAATCGGGTCACCCCTCCACTTT.

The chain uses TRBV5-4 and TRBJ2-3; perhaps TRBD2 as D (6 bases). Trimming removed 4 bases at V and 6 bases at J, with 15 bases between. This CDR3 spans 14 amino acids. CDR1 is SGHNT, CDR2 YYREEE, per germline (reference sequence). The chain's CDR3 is CASSHVPREDTQYF. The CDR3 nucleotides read TGTGCCAGCAGCCATGTGCCCCGGGAGGATACGCAGTATTTT.

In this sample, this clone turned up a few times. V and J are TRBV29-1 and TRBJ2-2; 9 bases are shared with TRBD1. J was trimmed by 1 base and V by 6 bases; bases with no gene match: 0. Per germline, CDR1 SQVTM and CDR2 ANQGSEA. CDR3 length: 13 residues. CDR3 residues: CSVDRGNTGELFF. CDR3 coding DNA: TGCAGCGTGGACAGGGGGAACACCGGGGAGCTGTTTTTT.

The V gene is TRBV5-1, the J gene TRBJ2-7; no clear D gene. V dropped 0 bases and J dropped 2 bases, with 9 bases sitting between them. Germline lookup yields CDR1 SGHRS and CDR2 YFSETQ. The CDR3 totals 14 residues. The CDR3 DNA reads TGCGCCAGCAGCTTGGATCCTGAGACCTACGAGCAGTACTTC. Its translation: CASSLDPETYEQYF.

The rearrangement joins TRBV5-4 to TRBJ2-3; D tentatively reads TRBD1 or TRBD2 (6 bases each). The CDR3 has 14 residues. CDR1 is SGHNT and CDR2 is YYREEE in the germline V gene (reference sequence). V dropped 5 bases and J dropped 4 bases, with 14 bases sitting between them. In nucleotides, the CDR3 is TGTGCCAGCAGGCTGGGGGGCACGCCAGATACGCAGTATTTT. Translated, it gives CASRLGGTPDTQYF.

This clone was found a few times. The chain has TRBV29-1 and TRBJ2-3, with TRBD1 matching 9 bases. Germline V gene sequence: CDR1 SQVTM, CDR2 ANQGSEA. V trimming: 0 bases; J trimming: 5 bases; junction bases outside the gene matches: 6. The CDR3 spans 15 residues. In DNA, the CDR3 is TGCAGCGTTGAAGACCCGGGACAGGGTGGAGATACGCAGTATTTT. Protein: CSVEDPGQGGDTQYF.

The CDR3 is CASSFPGGRLNTEAFF. In DNA form, the CDR3 reads TGTGCCAGCAGCTTCCCAGGGGGACGGTTGAACACTGAAGCTTTCTTT. V is TRBV7-9 and J is TRBJ1-1; 7 positions match TRBD1. J was trimmed by 0 bases and V by 3 bases; bases with no gene match: 7. Germline V gene data show CDR1 as SEHNR and CDR2 as FQNEAQ (reference sequence). The CDR3 contains 16 residues.